The sample holds a few counts of the clone carrying this TCR beta chain. Sequencing used immunoSEQ multiplex PCR; TCRdb keeps in-frame clones, though not all of them. The table includes 20,000 to 25,000 clones, around four fifths detected once. V lost 0 bases and J 5 bases, leaving 8 bases between the germline ends. CDR1 and CDR2 from the germline V gene are SGHTS and YDEGEE. The CDR3 has 13 amino acids. The data originate from a study of PD-1 blockade in classical Hodgkin lymphoma. Patients all relapsed after autologous stem cell transplantation, and there was variation in brentuximab vedotin exposure.

The V and J genes are TRBV5-8 and TRBJ2-5; D not certain. The input for sequencing was peripheral blood mononuclear cells (PBMCs), taken before the second cycle of nivolumab. This TCR was recovered from a human donor with classical Hodgkin lymphoma. This CDR3 reads CASSLAQHETQYF. The CDR3 DNA is TGTGCCAGCAGCTTGGCCCAGCACGAGACCCAGTACTTC.